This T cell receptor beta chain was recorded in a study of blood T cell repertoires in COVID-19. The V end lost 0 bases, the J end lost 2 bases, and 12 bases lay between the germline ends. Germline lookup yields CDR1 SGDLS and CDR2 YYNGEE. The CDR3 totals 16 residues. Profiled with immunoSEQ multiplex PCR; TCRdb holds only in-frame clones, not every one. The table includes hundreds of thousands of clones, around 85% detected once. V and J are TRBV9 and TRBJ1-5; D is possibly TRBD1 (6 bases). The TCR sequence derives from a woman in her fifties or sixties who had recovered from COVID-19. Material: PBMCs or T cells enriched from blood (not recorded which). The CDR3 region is CASSVVQGLCNQPQHF. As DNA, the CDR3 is TGTGCCAGCAGCGTAGTCCAGGGGTTGTGCAATCAGCCCCAGCATTTT.